This passage covers 19 T cell receptor beta chains from one sample sequenced in a study of T cell responses to AZD1222 COVID-19 vaccine. The repertoire was sequenced with immunoSEQ multiplex PCR; TCRdb's copy has only in-frame clones and lacks some. The data contain roughly 100,000 clones, 91% of them singletons. The specimen comprised peripheral blood, sampled on day 0 of AZD1222 vaccination. Receptor source: an adult in good health.

The chain is built from TRBV7-2 and TRBJ2-3; possibly TRBD1 for D (6 bases). CDR1 and CDR2 (germline): SGHTA, FQGNSA. The length of the CDR3 is 13 residues. V lost 5 bases, J lost 4 bases, and 10 bases lay in between. The CDR3 coding sequence is TGTGCCAGCAGCACGGGACATTCAGATACGCAGTATTTT. Protein sequence: CASSTGHSDTQYF.

This chain joins TRBV3-1 (or the pseudogene TRBV3-2) and TRBJ2-2; D is undetermined. The CDR3 is 13 amino acids. CDR1 and CDR2 (germline): LGHDT, YNNKEL (reference sequence). The V and J ends lost 2 bases and 7 bases respectively, with 8 bases between them. CDR3 loop: CASSQSRIGELFF. DNA of the CDR3: TGTGCCAGCAGCCAAAGCAGAATCGGGGAGCTGTTTTTT.

This chain connects TRBV7-2 to TRBJ2-2, with D perhaps TRBD1 or TRBD2 (7 bases each). The ends were cut back, 0 bases at V and 7 bases at J, with 18 bases in the middle. CDR1 and CDR2 (germline): SGHTA, FQGNSA. The CDR3 covers 17 residues. In nucleotides, the CDR3 is TGTGCCAGCAGCTTAGCCCCAGGGGGGGGGCGGAGCGGGGAGCTGTTTTTT. Translation gives CASSLAPGGGRSGELFF.

This rearrangement joins TRBV5-8 to TRBJ2-7; 11 nucleotides agree with TRBD1. The V gene's germline CDR1 is SGHTS and CDR2 YDEGEE. The length of the CDR3 is 15 residues. V lost 0 bases, J lost 3 bases, and 2 bases stayed unmatched. The CDR3 DNA reads TGTGCCAGCAGCTTGGTTGGGACAGGGGGCTACGAGCAGTACTTC. It encodes CASSLVGTGGYEQYF. The variable domain in full, completed from reference TRBV5-8 and TRBJ2-7, reads EAGVTQSPTHLIKTRGQQATLRCSPISGHTSVYWYQQALGLGLQFLLWYDEGEERNRGNFPPRFSGRQFPNYSSELNVNALELEDSALYLCASSLVGTGGYEQYFGPGTRLTVT.

This clone was detected only once. The rearrangement joins TRBV7-9 to TRBJ2-5; 7 nucleotides line up with TRBD2. The length of the CDR3 is 15 residues. Looked up from germline, CDR1 is SEHNR and CDR2 is FQNEAQ (reference sequence). V trimming: 3 bases; J trimming: 2 bases; junction bases outside the gene matches: 6. This CDR3 is CASSFRASGQETQYF. The CDR3 coding sequence is TGTGCCAGCAGCTTTAGGGCTAGCGGACAAGAGACCCAGTACTTC.

The chain joins TRBV29-1 to TRBJ2-3; possible D gene TRBD2, 5 bases. Germline values: CDR1 SQVTM, CDR2 ANQGSEA. V shed 3 bases and J shed 5 bases, with 15 bases lying between them. The CDR3 runs 14 residues. Here the CDR3 DNA reads TGCAGCGTTGAGAGGTCGCGGGCTGGAGATACGCAGTATTTT. This codes for CSVERSRAGDTQYF.

The rearrangement links TRBV3-1 (or the pseudogene TRBV3-2) to TRBJ1-4; TRBD1 matches at 7 bases. The CDR3 consists of 15 residues. Germline trimming cut 4 bases from V and 7 bases from J; bases unmatched to any gene: 9. Germline V CDR1 and CDR2: LGHDT, YNNKEL (reference sequence). The CDR3 nucleotides read TGTGCCAGCAGCCCGCACAGGGGAAAAAGTGAAAAACTGTTTTTT. It codes for CASSPHRGKSEKLFF.

The V call is TRBV4-3, the J call TRBJ2-7, with 7 bases fitting TRBD2. This CDR3 is built from 15 residues. V lost 0 bases to trimming and J lost 9 bases; unmatched junction nucleotides: 11. Germline V gene lookup returns CDR1 LGHNA and CDR2 YSLEER. The CDR3 DNA reads as TGCGCCAGCAGCCAAGATCGAGGGAAAGCGGGAAGGCAGTACTTC. The encoded protein is CASSQDRGKAGRQYF.

This chain connects TRBV10-2 to TRBJ2-3, with 11 positions matching TRBD2. The CDR3 loop spans 18 amino acids. Germline assignment: CDR1 WSHSY and CDR2 SAAADI. V shed 0 bases, J shed 5 bases, and the junction held 10 bases outside the gene matches. CDR3 sequence (DNA): TGCGCCAGCAGTGAGTCGTTGGGACTAGCGGCGGGGGGAGATACGCAGTATTTT. Amino acids: CASSESLGLAAGGDTQYF.

The chain combines TRBV19 with TRBJ2-7; 10 bases agree with TRBD1. This CDR3 spans 13 amino acids. The germline CDR1 and CDR2 sequences are LNHDA and SQIVND (reference sequence). V lost 6 bases, J lost 6 bases, and 5 bases stayed unmatched. The CDR3 region has the DNA TGTGCCAGTAGAGACAGGGGGCTTGGCGAGCAGTACTTC. Its protein product is CASRDRGLGEQYF.

This sequence joins TRBV15 and TRBJ2-2, with D possibly TRBD1 on 6 matching bases. The CDR3 loop spans 16 amino acids. V gave up 0 bases and J gave up 5 bases, with 13 bases separating them. CDR1 is LNHNV and CDR2 is YYDKDF in the germline V gene (reference sequence). The CDR3 here is CATSREGAGRTGELFF. The CDR3 DNA follows: TGTGCCACCAGCAGAGAGGGGGCCGGAAGAACCGGGGAGCTGTTTTTT.

V is TRBV19 and J is TRBJ2-1; unclear D gene. Germline V CDR1 and CDR2: LNHDA, SQIVND (reference sequence). V dropped 5 bases and J dropped 0 bases, with 11 bases sitting between them. The CDR3 spans 15 residues. The CDR3 DNA is TGTGCCAGTAGTGTAAGGGCTAGCTCCTACAATGAGCAGTTCTTC. It translates to CASSVRASSYNEQFF.

The chain has TRBV7-2 and TRBJ2-5; TRBD1 matches 7 bases. The V gene's germline CDR1 is SGHTA and CDR2 FQGNSA. J was trimmed by 2 bases and V by 5 bases; bases with no gene match: 5. The length of the CDR3 is 14 residues. CDR3 nucleotide sequence: TGTGCCAGCAGCCCCCGGACAGGTCAAGAGACCCAGTACTTC. Translation gives CASSPRTGQETQYF.

This chain joins TRBV2 and TRBJ2-3; possible D gene TRBD1, 7 bases. The V end was cut by 4 bases, the J end by 0 bases, with 11 bases between. The CDR3 sequence is 15 residues long. The germline gives CDR1 SNHLY, CDR2 FYNNEI. Written as DNA, the CDR3 is TGTGCCAGCAGTGCACAGGGGACTAGCACAGATACGCAGTATTTT. Translating it yields CASSAQGTSTDTQYF.

Only a few counts were recorded for this clone. This rearrangement joins TRBV10-3 to TRBJ2-1; 8 bases are shared with TRBD2. Per the germline V gene, CDR1 is ENHRY and CDR2 is SYGVKD. The CDR3 runs to 13 residues. The V and J ends lost 10 bases and 1 base, in that order; junction bases with no gene match: 3. In DNA, the CDR3 is TGTGCCACCCGCGGGGGGTCCTACAATGAGCAGTTCTTC. It specifies CATRGGSYNEQFF.

The chain has TRBV9 and TRBJ2-7, with D possibly called TRBD1 or TRBD2 (5 bases each). Per germline, CDR1 SGDLS and CDR2 YYNGEE. This CDR3 contains 15 residues. The V gene lost 1 base and the J gene lost 3 bases, with 14 bases spanning the gap. This chain's CDR3 is CASSVRAEGNYEQYF. Here the CDR3 DNA reads TGTGCCAGCAGCGTACGGGCAGAGGGGAACTACGAGCAGTACTTC.

This chain connects TRBV4-2 to TRBJ1-2; 7 bases agree with TRBD1. CDR1 and CDR2 from the germline V gene are LGHNA and YNFKEQ. The J segment lost 2 bases and the V segment lost 2 bases, leaving 8 bases of the junction unmatched. The CDR3 extends over 16 amino acids. CDR3: CASSQPTGQVNYGYTF. The CDR3, as DNA: TGTGCCAGCAGCCAACCCACAGGACAGGTGAACTATGGCTACACCTTC.

This chain joins TRBV5-5 and TRBJ2-7, with TRBD2 matching over 7 bases. Unmatched junction bases numbered 9, after V lost 3 bases and J lost 3 bases. Germline CDR1 reads SGHKS; CDR2 reads YYEKEE (reference sequence). The CDR3 extends over 15 amino acids. The CDR3 here is CASSYGLDKFYEQYF. CDR3 coding DNA: TGTGCCAGCAGCTATGGACTAGACAAGTTCTACGAGCAGTACTTC.

In DNA, the CDR3 is TGCGCCAGCAGCCGGGACGGACCTAGCAATCAGCCCCAGCATTTT. Residues: CASSRDGPSNQPQHF. The chain links TRBV4-1 to TRBJ1-5; D is possibly TRBD1 (5 bases). Germline CDR1 MGHRA, CDR2 YSYEKL. The V end was cut by 4 bases, the J end by 0 bases, with 10 bases between. The CDR3 is 15 residues long.